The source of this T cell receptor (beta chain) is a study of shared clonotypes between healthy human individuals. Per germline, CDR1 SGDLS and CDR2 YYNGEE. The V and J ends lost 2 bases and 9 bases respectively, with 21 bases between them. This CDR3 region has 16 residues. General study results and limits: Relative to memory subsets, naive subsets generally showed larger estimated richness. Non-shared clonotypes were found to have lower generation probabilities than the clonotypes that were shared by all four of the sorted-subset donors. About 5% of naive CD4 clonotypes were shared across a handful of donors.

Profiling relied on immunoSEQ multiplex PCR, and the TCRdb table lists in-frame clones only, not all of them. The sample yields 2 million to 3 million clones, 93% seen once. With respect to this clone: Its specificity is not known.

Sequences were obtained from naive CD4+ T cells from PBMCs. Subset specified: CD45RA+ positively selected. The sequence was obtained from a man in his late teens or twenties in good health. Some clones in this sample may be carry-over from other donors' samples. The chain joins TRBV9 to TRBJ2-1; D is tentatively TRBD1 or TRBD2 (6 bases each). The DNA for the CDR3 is TGTGCCAGCAGCGTGGGGGGCTCGACTAGTACCGGTGAGCAGTTCTTC. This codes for CASSVGGSTSTGEQFF.